This passage covers 7 T cell receptor beta chains from one sample sequenced in a study of T cell changes during pregnancy in multiple sclerosis. TCRdb's table, derived via immunoSEQ multiplex PCR, lists solely in-frame clones and lacks some. Among roughly 77,000 clones listed, 80% to 95% were seen once. The sequencing used peripheral blood, collected in the second trimester of pregnancy. The receptors here all came from a female donor with multiple sclerosis, enrolled in a pregnancy study.

This chain connects TRBV4-1 to TRBJ1-2; 7 nucleotides agree with TRBD1. Trimming took 2 bases from V and 6 from J; bases not matched to a gene: 12. The CDR3 consists of 16 residues. Looked up from germline, CDR1 is MGHRA and CDR2 is YSYEKL. CDR3 in amino acids: CASSQQINDGTDGYTF. DNA for the CDR3: TGCGCCAGCAGCCAACAAATTAATGATGGGACAGATGGCTACACCTTC.

The CDR3, as DNA: TGTGCCAGCAGCTTAGGCGGGGGGGGCCTTTATGGCTACACCTTC. As protein: CASSLGGGGLYGYTF. The chain recombines TRBV7-2 with TRBJ1-2; possibly TRBD1 for D (6 bases). Germline loops: CDR1 SGHTA, CDR2 FQGNSA. With 1 base removed from V and 5 bases from J, the gap between germline ends came to 14 bases. The CDR3 sequence is 15 residues long.

The chain employs TRBV4-1 and TRBJ1-5, with 7 bases fitting TRBD1. The CDR3 is made up of 14 amino acids. Germline V gives CDR1 MGHRA, CDR2 YSYEKL. The V segment lost 4 bases and the J segment 3 bases; nucleotides outside the gene matches: 3. In DNA form, the CDR3 reads TGCGCCAGCAGCCCGGACAGGCCCAATCAGCCCCAGCATTTT. Its translation is CASSPDRPNQPQHF.

This chain joins TRBV5-8 and TRBJ2-5; D call uncertain. Germline loops: CDR1 SGHTS, CDR2 YDEGEE. V lost 0 bases, J lost 1 base, and 7 bases lay in between. The CDR3 extends over 14 amino acids. The CDR3, as DNA: TGTGCCAGCAGCTTGGACAATTTCCAAGAGACCCAGTACTTC. Translated: CASSLDNFQETQYF.

The genes are TRBV28 and TRBJ1-1; 8 bases agree with TRBD1. CDR3 length: 11 amino acids. Germline V lookup: CDR1 MDHEN, CDR2 SYDVKM. J lost 10 bases, V lost 4 bases, and 2 bases had no gene match. This CDR3 reads CASSSGGVAFF. In DNA form, the CDR3 reads TGTGCCAGCAGTTCAGGGGGCGTAGCTTTCTTT. Drawing the rest from reference TRBV28 and TRBJ1-1, the complete variable domain is DVKVTQSSRYLVKRTGEKVFLECVQDMDHENMFWYRQDPGLGLRLIYFSYDVKMKEKGDIPEGYSVSREKKERFSLILESASTNQTSMYLCASSSGGVAFFGQGTRLTVV.

A single count supports this clone. In DNA, the CDR3 is TGTGCCAGCAGGCCAGGGAGGGTAGTAACAGATACGCAGTATTTT. It yields the protein CASRPGRVVTDTQYF. The V call is TRBV6-1, the J call TRBJ2-3, with 7 bases identical to TRBD2. Trimming removed 6 bases from V and 3 bases from J; junction bases left unmatched: 9. The CDR3 extends over 15 amino acids. CDR1 is MNHNS and CDR2 is SASEGT in the germline V gene.

The rearrangement uses TRBV5-6 and TRBJ2-3, with D possibly matching TRBD2 (6 bases). The CDR3 contains 16 residues. Trimming took off 0 bases at V and 3 bases at J, with 14 bases between the two ends. Germline lookup yields CDR1 SGHDT and CDR2 YYEEEE. The CDR3 DNA reads TGTGCCAGCAGCTTGGGGAGGGCGGTGATTACAGATACGCAGTATTTT. Protein: CASSLGRAVITDTQYF.